Below, 2 T cell receptor beta chains from the same sample are listed, as sequenced in a study of neurological immune-mediated disorders. TCRdb reanalysed the 5' RACE reads using MiXCR and keeps one entry per CDR3 protein. The repertoire holds about 24,000 distinct CDR3 sequences, with 6.5% to 8% as singletons. Sequenced material: PBMCs. Every receptor here comes from a woman aged 35 to 49 in good health.

DNA for the CDR3: TGTGCCAGCTTCGGGAATGAGCAGTTCTTC. Protein product: CASFGNEQFF. This chain connects TRBV2 to TRBJ2-1; D not resolved. Germline CDR1 and CDR2: SNHLY and FYNNEI. Trimming removed 8 bases at V and 7 bases at J, with 6 bases between. The CDR3 runs 10 residues.

This clonotype was recorded at least ten times. The chain carries TRBV5-5 and TRBJ2-3; D is unclear. CDR1 SGHKS and CDR2 YYEKEE come from the germline V gene (reference sequence). The CDR3 has 15 residues. V was trimmed by 0 bases and J by 2 bases, leaving 10 bases between them. The CDR3 bases are TGTGCCAGCAGCTTGGGGCCTGAGATCACAGATACGCAGTATTTT. Translated, it gives CASSLGPEITDTQYF.